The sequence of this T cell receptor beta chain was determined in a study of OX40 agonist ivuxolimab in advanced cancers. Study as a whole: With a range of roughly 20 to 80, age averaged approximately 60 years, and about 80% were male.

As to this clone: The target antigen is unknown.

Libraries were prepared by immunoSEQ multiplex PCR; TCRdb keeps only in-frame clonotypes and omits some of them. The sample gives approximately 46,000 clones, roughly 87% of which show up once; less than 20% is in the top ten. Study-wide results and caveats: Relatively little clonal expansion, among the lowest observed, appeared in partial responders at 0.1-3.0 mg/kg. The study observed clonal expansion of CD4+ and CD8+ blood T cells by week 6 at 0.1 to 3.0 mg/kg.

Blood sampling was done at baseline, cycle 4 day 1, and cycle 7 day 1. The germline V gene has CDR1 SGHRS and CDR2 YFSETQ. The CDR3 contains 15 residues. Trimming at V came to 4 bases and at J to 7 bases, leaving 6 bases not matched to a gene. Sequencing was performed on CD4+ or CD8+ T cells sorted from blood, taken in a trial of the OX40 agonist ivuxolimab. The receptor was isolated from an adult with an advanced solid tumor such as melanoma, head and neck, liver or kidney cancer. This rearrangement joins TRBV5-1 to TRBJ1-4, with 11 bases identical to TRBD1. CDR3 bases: TGCGCCAGCAGCCTGGACAGGGGGCACGGTGAAAAACTGTTTTTT. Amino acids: CASSLDRGHGEKLFF.